This section outlines one TCR beta chain sequence together with its context. Its antigen is unidentified. The identical CDR3 is also encoded by other nucleotide sequences in the sample. These data are taken from a study of shared clonotypes between healthy human individuals. Study results and caveats: A small donor pool kept down the genetic and exposure-history diversity that was represented.

This CDR3 has 13 residues. Germline V gives CDR1 GTSNPN, CDR2 SVGIG (reference sequence). V lost 1 base and J 3 bases, leaving 9 bases between the germline ends. The method was immunoSEQ multiplex PCR; TCRdb's version includes in-frame clones alone and lacks a portion of them. The sample has a few million clones; approximately 94% are singletons. The V gene is TRBV30, the J gene TRBJ1-1; TRBD1 might be the D (5 bases). The sequencing sample was made of naive CD4+ T cells sorted from blood. Subset: CD45RA+ positively selected. The clonotype originates from a man aged 18 to 30 in good health. CDR3 region: CAWSEGRDTEAFF. CDR3 bases: TGTGCCTGGAGTGAGGGGCGGGACACTGAAGCTTTCTTT.